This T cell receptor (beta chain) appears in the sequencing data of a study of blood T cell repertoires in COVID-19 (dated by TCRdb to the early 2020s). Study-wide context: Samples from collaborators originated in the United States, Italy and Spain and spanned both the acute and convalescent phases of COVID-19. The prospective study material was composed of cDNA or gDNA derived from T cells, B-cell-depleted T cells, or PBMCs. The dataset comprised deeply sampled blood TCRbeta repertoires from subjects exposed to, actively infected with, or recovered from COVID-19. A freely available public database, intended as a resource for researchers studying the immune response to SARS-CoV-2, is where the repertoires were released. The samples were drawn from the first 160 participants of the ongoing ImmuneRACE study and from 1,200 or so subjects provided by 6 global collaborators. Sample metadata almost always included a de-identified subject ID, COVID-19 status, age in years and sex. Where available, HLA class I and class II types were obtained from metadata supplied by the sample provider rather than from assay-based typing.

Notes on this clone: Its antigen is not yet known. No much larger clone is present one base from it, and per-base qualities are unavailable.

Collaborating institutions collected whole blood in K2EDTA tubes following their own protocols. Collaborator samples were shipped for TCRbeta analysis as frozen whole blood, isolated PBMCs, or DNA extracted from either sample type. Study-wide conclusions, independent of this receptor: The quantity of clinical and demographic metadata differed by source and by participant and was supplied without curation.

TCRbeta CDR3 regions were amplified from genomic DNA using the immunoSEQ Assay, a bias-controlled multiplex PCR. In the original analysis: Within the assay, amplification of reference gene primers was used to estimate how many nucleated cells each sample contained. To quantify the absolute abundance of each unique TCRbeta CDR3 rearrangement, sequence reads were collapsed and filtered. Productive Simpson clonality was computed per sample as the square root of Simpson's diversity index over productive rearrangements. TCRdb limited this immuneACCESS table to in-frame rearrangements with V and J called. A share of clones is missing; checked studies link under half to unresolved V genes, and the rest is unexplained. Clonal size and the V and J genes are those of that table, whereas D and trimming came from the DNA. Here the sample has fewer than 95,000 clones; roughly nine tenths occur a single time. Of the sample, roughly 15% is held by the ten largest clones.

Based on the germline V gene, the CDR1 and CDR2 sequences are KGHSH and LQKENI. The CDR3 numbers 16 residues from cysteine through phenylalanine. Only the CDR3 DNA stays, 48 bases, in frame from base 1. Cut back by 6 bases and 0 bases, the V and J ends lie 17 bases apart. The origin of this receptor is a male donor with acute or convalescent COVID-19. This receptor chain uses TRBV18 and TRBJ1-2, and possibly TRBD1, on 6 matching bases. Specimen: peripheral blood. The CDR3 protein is CASSPDQQGSNYGYTF. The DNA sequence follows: TGTGCCAGCTCGCCAGACCAACAGGGCTCTAACTATGGCTACACCTTC.